A selection of T cell receptor beta chains follows, all from one sample in a study of blood T cell repertoires in COVID-19. Profiling relied on immunoSEQ multiplex PCR, and the TCRdb table lists in-frame clones only, not all of them. There are 160,000 or so clones in the sample; approximately 88% occur only once, and approximately 3% lies in the top ten. The sequencing input was peripheral blood. These receptors originate from a man aged 55 to 70 with acute or convalescent COVID-19. Each CDR3 is given with its conserved first and last residue. The order of the fields is D gene, J gene, clone size, V gene, CDR3 DNA, CDR3 protein. A D gene is named only where the DNA matches it firmly. A row's size may be missing; if present it is once, few, many or a size class.

D: .; J: TRBJ1-1; size: .; V: TRBV7-3; DNA: TGTGCCAGCAGCTTAAGTCCAGGGGCCACTGAAGCTTTCTTT; CDR3: CASSLSPGATEAFF
D: .; J: TRBJ2-6; size: .; V: TRBV6-5; DNA: TGTGCCAGCAGTTTTTCCCGCTCTGGGGCCAACGTCCTGACTTTC; CDR3: CASSFSRSGANVLTF
D: .; J: TRBJ1-2; size: .; V: TRBV19; DNA: TGTGCCAGTAGCACAGCACCCTCCTATGGCTACACCTTC; CDR3: CASSTAPSYGYTF
D: .; J: TRBJ2-7; size: .; V: TRBV30; DNA: TGTGCCTGGAGCAGAGGGGGACCGATGTCCTACGAGCAGTACTTC; CDR3: CAWSRGGPMSYEQYF
D: .; J: TRBJ1-2; size: many; V: TRBV4-1; DNA: TGCGCCAGCAGCCAAGACTCTAACTCTAACTATGGCTACACCTTC; CDR3: CASSQDSNSNYGYTF
D: .; J: TRBJ2-7; size: .; V: TRBV6-6; DNA: TGTGCCAGCAGCGACACCGCCTACGAGCAGTACTTC; CDR3: CASSDTAYEQYF
D: .; J: TRBJ1-5; size: .; V: TRBV5-8; DNA: TGTGCCAGCAGCTTTTCAGTCTCTAGCAATCAGCCCCAGCATTTT; CDR3: CASSFSVSSNQPQHF
D: .; J: TRBJ1-6; size: .; V: TRBV5-1; DNA: TGCGCCAGCAGCTTAACAGGAAGGGATTCACCCCTCCACTTT; CDR3: CASSLTGRDSPLHF
D: .; J: TRBJ1-5; size: .; V: TRBV6-6; DNA: TGTGCCAGCAGTTCCCCGCGTGGGGAGGGGCCCCAGCATTTT; CDR3: CASSSPRGEGPQHF
D: .; J: TRBJ2-3; size: .; V: TRBV2; DNA: TGTGCCAGCAGTCAGGGTACCATCACAGATACGCAGTATTTT; CDR3: CASSQGTITDTQYF
D: .; J: TRBJ1-1; size: .; V: TRBV27; DNA: TGTGCCAGCACCCCCCTCTCGAAGGGGCGGAACACTGAAGCTTTCTTT; CDR3: CASTPLSKGRNTEAFF
D: .; J: TRBJ1-6; size: .; V: TRBV5-4; DNA: TGTGCCAGCAGCTTGTCAGATTCACCCCTCCACTTT; CDR3: CASSLSDSPLHF
D: .; J: TRBJ2-3; size: .; V: TRBV5-6; DNA: TGTGCCAGCAGCTTACAAACAGGCTTCCGTGGAGATACGCAGTATTTT; CDR3: CASSLQTGFRGDTQYF
D: .; J: TRBJ1-5; size: .; V: TRBV29-1; DNA: TGCAGCGTTGCGGGGGGCGGTCAGCCCCAGCATTTT; CDR3: CSVAGGGQPQHF
D: TRBD1; J: TRBJ2-6; size: .; V: TRBV7-9; DNA: TGTGCCAGCATCCTCCGGGACAGGGGGGACTCTGGGGCCAACGTCCTGACTTTC; CDR3: CASILRDRGDSGANVLTF
D: TRBD1; J: TRBJ1-2; size: .; V: TRBV3-1/TRBV3-2; DNA: TGTGCCAGCAGCCAAAGAGGACAGGGTTCCTATGGCTACACCTTC; CDR3: CASSQRGQGSYGYTF
D: .; J: TRBJ1-2; size: .; V: TRBV29-1; DNA: TGCAGCGCCTCCACAGGAAATGGCTACACCTTC; CDR3: CSASTGNGYTF
D: .; J: TRBJ2-7; size: .; V: TRBV6-2/TRBV6-3; DNA: TGTGCCAGCAGTTCCCGGGACAACCTGCAGTACTTC; CDR3: CASSSRDNLQYF
D: .; J: TRBJ1-2; size: .; V: TRBV10-3; DNA: TGTGCCATCAGCGAGGCGGAGGACTATGGCTACACCTTC; CDR3: CAISEAEDYGYTF
D: .; J: TRBJ1-2; size: .; V: TRBV7-2; DNA: TGTGCCAGCAGCCCCCGCGGTTACAACTATGGCTACACCTTC; CDR3: CASSPRGYNYGYTF
D: .; J: TRBJ1-1; size: .; V: TRBV5-1; DNA: TGCGCCAGCAGCCAGAATGGTAATCGGGTGAACACTGAAGCTTTCTTT; CDR3: CASSQNGNRVNTEAFF
D: TRBD1; J: TRBJ1-5; size: .; V: TRBV4-3; DNA: TGCGCCAGCAGCCAAGGACAGGGGCAGCCCCAGCATTTT; CDR3: CASSQGQGQPQHF
D: TRBD1; J: TRBJ1-2; size: .; V: TRBV6-5; DNA: TGTGCCAGCAGTTATACGAGGGGGCGCCTCTATGGCTACACCTTC; CDR3: CASSYTRGRLYGYTF
D: .; J: TRBJ1-6; size: .; V: TRBV3-1/TRBV3-2; DNA: TGTGCCAGCAGCCAACAACGGCTGGAGTCACCCCTCCACTTT; CDR3: CASSQQRLESPLHF
D: TRBD1; J: TRBJ1-1; size: .; V: TRBV10-2; DNA: TGCGCCACCCTACCGCGAGGGGGCGGCGGTGGGTACACTGAAGCTTTCTTT; CDR3: CATLPRGGGGGYTEAFF
D: .; J: TRBJ2-7; size: .; V: TRBV7-2; DNA: TGTGCCAGCAGCTTAGAACCCCCCGCAGGCCGGGGGTACGAGCAGTACTTC; CDR3: CASSLEPPAGRGYEQYF
D: TRBD1; J: TRBJ2-7; size: .; V: TRBV4-1; DNA: TGCGCCAGCAGCCAAGCAAGTTCAGGGGGTCTCGAGCAGTACTTC; CDR3: CASSQASSGGLEQYF
D: .; J: TRBJ1-2; size: .; V: TRBV2; DNA: TGTGCCAGCATGCTGGAACGTGGGGAGTCTGGCTACACCTTC; CDR3: CASMLERGESGYTF
D: .; J: TRBJ1-3; size: .; V: TRBV5-1; DNA: TGCGCCAGCAGCTTGGGGCCAGGGACTGGAAACACCATATATTTT; CDR3: CASSLGPGTGNTIYF
D: .; J: TRBJ2-2; size: .; V: TRBV24-1; DNA: TGTGCCACAAGCATGGGCTCTAACACCGGGGAGCTGTTTTTT; CDR3: CATSMGSNTGELFF
D: TRBD1; J: TRBJ1-2; size: .; V: TRBV5-4; DNA: TGTGCCAGCAGCTTTGGACAGGGAGGGGCTAACTATGGCTACACCTTC; CDR3: CASSFGQGGANYGYTF
D: .; J: TRBJ2-3; size: .; V: TRBV11-2; DNA: TGTGCCAGCAGCTTAGAATTAGGCGACAGAACCACAGATACGCAGTATTTT; CDR3: CASSLELGDRTTDTQYF
D: .; J: TRBJ1-1; size: once; V: TRBV12-3/TRBV12-4; DNA: TGTGCTAGCAGTTTCTCCCCGCGGACTGAAGCTTTCTTT; CDR3: CASSFSPRTEAFF
D: TRBD1; J: TRBJ1-6; size: .; V: TRBV14; DNA: TGTGCCAGCAGCCAAGAAACACGGGACAGCCTCTGGGATAATTCACCCCTCCACTTT; CDR3: CASSQETRDSLWDNSPLHF
D: .; J: TRBJ1-6; size: .; V: TRBV20-1; DNA: TGCAGTGCTAGTTTACGACGGGATTCACCCCTCCACTTT; CDR3: CSASLRRDSPLHF
D: .; J: TRBJ2-5; size: .; V: TRBV29-1; DNA: TGCAGCGTTGATACAGGCGTTCAAGAGACCCAGTACTTC; CDR3: CSVDTGVQETQYF
D: .; J: TRBJ1-2; size: .; V: TRBV5-6; DNA: TGTGCCAGCAGCTTGGAAGTGGGGAACGACAGAGAAACGGGCTACACCTTC; CDR3: CASSLEVGNDRETGYTF
D: .; J: TRBJ2-3; size: once; V: TRBV10-3; DNA: TGTGCCATCAGTGAGACGGACAGTACTAGCACAGATACGCAGTATTTT; CDR3: CAISETDSTSTDTQYF
D: TRBD2; J: TRBJ2-5; size: .; V: TRBV4-2; DNA: TGTGCCAGCAGCCGACTAGCGGGGGGTGTAGAGACCCAGTACTTC; CDR3: CASSRLAGGVETQYF
D: .; J: TRBJ2-1; size: .; V: TRBV7-8; DNA: TGTGCCAGCAGCTTAGGGAGCGGTGGAGGGAAGGAGCAGTTCTTC; CDR3: CASSLGSGGGKEQFF
D: TRBD2; J: TRBJ2-3; size: .; V: TRBV5-1; DNA: TGCGCCAGCAGGAGAGGACTAGCACAGACTAGCACAGATACGCAGTATTTT; CDR3: CASRRGLAQTSTDTQYF
D: TRBD1; J: TRBJ2-7; size: .; V: TRBV5-1; DNA: TGCGCCAGCAGCTTGGCCACAGGGGTCTACGACGAGCAGTACTTC; CDR3: CASSLATGVYDEQYF
D: .; J: TRBJ1-1; size: .; V: TRBV9; DNA: TGTGCCAGCAGCGTAGTTAGCAGGGTGGGCACTGAAGCTTTCTTT; CDR3: CASSVVSRVGTEAFF
D: .; J: TRBJ2-1; size: .; V: TRBV6-5; DNA: TGTGCCAGCAGTTACTCCGCTCTGGGCGGGGTCAATGAGCAGTTCTTC; CDR3: CASSYSALGGVNEQFF
D: TRBD1; J: TRBJ2-1; size: .; V: TRBV6-5; DNA: TGTGCCAGCAGTCCTCGGGGACAGGGGGCGAATGAGCAGTTCTTC; CDR3: CASSPRGQGANEQFF
D: TRBD2; J: TRBJ2-3; size: .; V: TRBV11-2; DNA: TGTGCCAGCAGCATCGGGACTAGCCGTAGCACAGATACGCAGTATTTT; CDR3: CASSIGTSRSTDTQYF
D: .; J: TRBJ1-5; size: .; V: TRBV6-2/TRBV6-3; DNA: TGTGCCAGCAGTTACTCAGGGGGATCGGGTCAGCCCCAGCATTTT; CDR3: CASSYSGGSGQPQHF
D: .; J: TRBJ1-3; size: .; V: TRBV27; DNA: TGTGCCAGCAGTATGACTTATTATCGCCTCTCTGGAAACACCATATATTTT; CDR3: CASSMTYYRLSGNTIYF
D: TRBD1; J: TRBJ1-4; size: .; V: TRBV5-1; DNA: TGCGCCAGCAGCTTGGATAGGCAGGGGGCAGTTACTAATGAAAAACTGTTTTTT; CDR3: CASSLDRQGAVTNEKLFF
D: .; J: TRBJ1-1; size: .; V: TRBV10-3; DNA: TGTGCCATCAGCTCGGACTCCCTGGGAGCTTTCTTT; CDR3: CAISSDSLGAFF
D: .; J: TRBJ2-3; size: .; V: TRBV11-2; DNA: TGTGCCAGCAGGATAAAGGCTAGATTGGGCACAGATACGCAGTATTTT; CDR3: CASRIKARLGTDTQYF